One and the same sample provided the 30 T cell receptor beta chains below, sequenced in a study of blood T cell repertoires in COVID-19. Method: immunoSEQ multiplex PCR; TCRdb's copy keeps in-frame clones and lacks some. The profile shows approximately 290,000 clones, approximately 85% of them singletons. Input material: PBMCs or T cells enriched from blood (not recorded which). These receptors all stem from a woman in her 30s who had recovered from COVID-19.

The rearrangement joins TRBV5-1 to TRBJ2-1, with TRBD1 matching over 9 bases. Looked up from germline, CDR1 is SGHRS and CDR2 is YFSETQ. The CDR3 covers 15 residues. With 1 base clipped from V and 7 bases from J, the junction kept 6 bases outside the gene matches. The CDR3 loop is CASSLRGQGLNEQFF. The CDR3 region has the DNA TGCGCCAGCAGCTTGAGAGGACAGGGGCTAAATGAGCAGTTCTTC. The full variable domain, completed using reference TRBV5-1 and TRBJ2-1, is KAGVTQTPRYLIKTRGQQVTLSCSPISGHRSVSWYQQTPGQGLQFLFEYFSETQRNKGNFPGRFSGRQFSNSRSEMNVSTLELGDSALYLCASSLRGQGLNEQFFGPGTRLTVL.

The chain has TRBV6-5 and TRBJ2-7; the D gene is possibly TRBD1 (6 bases). The CDR3 totals 14 residues. Germline V gene data show CDR1 as MNHEY and CDR2 as SVGAGI. Trimming cost V 6 bases and J 4 bases, with 16 bases left between them. The CDR3, as DNA: TGTGCCAGCAGCCATAACAGGGTTGGATACGAGCAGTACTTC. As protein: CASSHNRVGYEQYF.

This sequence joins TRBV5-1 and TRBJ2-3; D is possibly TRBD2 (5 bases). Germline CDR1 is SGHRS and CDR2 is YFSETQ. Trimming pared 4 bases from V and 3 bases from J, leaving 18 bases between. This CDR3 contains 16 residues. CDR3 sequence reads: CASSPDAGRVTDTQYF. In DNA form, the CDR3 reads TGCGCCAGCAGCCCCGACGCCGGGCGGGTTACAGATACGCAGTATTTT.

The chain carries TRBV3-1 (or the pseudogene TRBV3-2) and TRBJ1-6, with unresolved D. The germline CDR1 and CDR2 sequences are LGHDT and YNNKEL (reference sequence). V lost 0 bases and J 5 bases, leaving 8 bases between the germline ends. This CDR3 spans 15 amino acids. CDR3 bases: TGTGCCAGCAGCCAAGATGCGGTGGATAATTCACCCCTCCACTTT. Amino acids: CASSQDAVDNSPLHF.

This clone was detected a few times. The rearrangement joins TRBV30 to TRBJ2-7, with 13 bases that match TRBD2. The CDR3 is made up of 18 amino acids. The germline V gene has CDR1 GTSNPN and CDR2 SVGIG (reference sequence). V dropped 3 bases and J dropped 7; count of bases not matched to a gene: 18. The CDR3 spells CAWSHTSGRASGIIEQYF. The CDR3 nucleotides are TGTGCCTGGAGCCATACTAGCGGGAGGGCCAGCGGAATAATTGAGCAGTACTTC. The complete variable domain, with remaining parts taken from reference TRBV30 and TRBJ2-7, reads SQTIHQWPATLVQPVGSPLSLECTVEGTSNPNLYWYRQAAGRGLQLLFYSVGIGQISSEVPQNLSASRPQDRQFILSSKKLLLSDSGFYLCAWSHTSGRASGIIEQYFGPGTRLTVT.

This chain connects TRBV7-7 to TRBJ2-5; a weak D match, TRBD2 (5 bases). This CDR3 comprises 15 residues. Germline V gene lookup returns CDR1 SSHAT and CDR2 FNYEAQ (reference sequence). V lost 1 base and J 1 base, leaving 10 bases between the germline ends. CDR3 bases: TGTGCCAGCAGCTTAGGGAGCGGACTCCAAGAGACCCAGTACTTC. The encoded protein is CASSLGSGLQETQYF.

The chain joins TRBV7-3 to TRBJ2-3; 10 bases are a match to TRBD1. The V segment lost 5 bases and the J segment 3 bases; nucleotides outside the gene matches: 8. The CDR3 runs 16 residues. CDR1 SGHTA and CDR2 FQGTGA come from the germline V gene. In nucleotides, the CDR3 is TGTGCCAGCAGCCCCCGACAGGGGGCAGCGACAGATACGCAGTATTTT. Protein sequence: CASSPRQGAATDTQYF.

A few counts support this clone. This sequence joins TRBV5-6 and TRBJ2-2; the D gene is possibly TRBD2 (6 bases). The V gene lost 3 bases and the J gene lost 6 bases, with 15 bases spanning the gap. The CDR3 is 15 amino acids. CDR1 and CDR2 (germline): SGHDT, YYEEEE. The CDR3: CASSSPRRGPGELFF. Written as DNA, the CDR3 is TGTGCCAGCAGCTCTCCGCGGCGGGGTCCCGGGGAGCTGTTTTTT.

Concerning this clone itself: It is likely a read error, because the conserved phenylalanine at the end of the CDR3 is missing. The limits of the CDR3 on the DNA are not certain, so only TCRdb's listed CDR3 is given. CDR3 loop: CASSSRTALTV. The chain recombines TRBV6-5 with TRBJ1-4; the D segment call TRBD1 is taken from the table without a DNA check. The CDR3 is 11 residues long, counting both termini. Germline CDR1 is MNHEY and CDR2 is SVGAGI.

V and J are TRBV11-2 and TRBJ2-1; D perhaps matches TRBD1 (6 bases). V was cut by 6 bases and J by 3 bases, with 12 bases left in between. Germline V CDR1 and CDR2: SGHAT, FQNNGV. CDR3 length: 14 amino acids. CDR3 sequence: CASRTTGLYNEQFF. CDR3 in DNA: TGTGCCAGCAGGACAACAGGGCTCTACAATGAGCAGTTCTTC.

This clone was observed a handful of times. The rearrangement links TRBV27 to TRBJ2-7; 7 bases line up with TRBD1. CDR1 and CDR2 from the germline V gene are MNHEY and SMNVEV (reference sequence). CDR3 length equals 15 residues. V lost 6 bases and J lost 0; bases outside the gene matches: 8. This CDR3 is CASSDHYRGSYEQYF. CDR3 sequence (DNA): TGTGCCAGCAGCGATCATTACAGGGGCTCCTACGAGCAGTACTTC.

This chain uses TRBV6-4 with TRBJ1-1, with 10 bases that match TRBD1. Germline V gives CDR1 MRHNA, CDR2 SNTAGT. J was trimmed by 4 bases and V by 10 bases; bases with no gene match: 9. The CDR3 has 14 amino acids. CDR3 sequence (DNA): TGTGCCACCCGGGATCGGACAGGGGGCACTGAAGCTTTCTTT. Amino acids: CATRDRTGGTEAFF.

The J gene is TRBJ2-3, the V gene TRBV7-8, with no clear D. The CDR3 runs to 12 residues. Trimming removed 3 bases at V and 7 bases at J, with 8 bases between. Germline CDR1 is SGHVS and CDR2 is FQNEAQ. In nucleotides, the CDR3 is TGTGCCAGCAGCTTTGTAACAAATACGCAGTATTTT. Residues: CASSFVTNTQYF.

This chain links TRBV28 with TRBJ2-7; weak D call: TRBD1 (6 bases). Germline CDR1 MDHEN, CDR2 SYDVKM. The CDR3 runs 13 residues. V was shortened by 8 bases and J by 4 bases, with 15 bases between the two germline ends. The CDR3 region has the DNA TGTGCCAGCTTTGCTGGACAGCCGTACGAGCAGTACTTC. Translating it yields CASFAGQPYEQYF.

This chain uses TRBV28 with TRBJ1-1, with a tentative D call TRBD1 (5 bases). CDR3 size: 15 residues. Trimming stripped 6 bases from V and 1 base from J, with 15 bases between. Germline CDR1 reads MDHEN; CDR2 reads SYDVKM. The CDR3 loop reads CASSPFGGGNTEAFF. In DNA, the CDR3 is TGTGCCAGCAGCCCCTTTGGGGGAGGGAACACTGAAGCTTTCTTT.

J is TRBJ2-5 and V is TRBV10-2; 8 bases match TRBD2. CDR1 WSHSY and CDR2 SAAADI come from the germline V gene. Germline trimming cut 3 bases from V and 2 bases from J; bases unmatched to any gene: 5. There are 15 residues in the CDR3. The CDR3 DNA is TGCGCCAGCAGTGAAGGTAGCGGGGTTCAAGAGACCCAGTACTTC. Amino acids: CASSEGSGVQETQYF.

V and J are TRBV28 and TRBJ1-2; 9 bases agree with TRBD1. The V gene's germline CDR1 is MDHEN and CDR2 SYDVKM. CDR3 length: 19 amino acids. The J segment lost 4 bases and the V segment lost 1 base, leaving 16 bases of the junction unmatched. The CDR3 DNA follows: TGTGCCAGCAGTTTATCCACCCCTCGACAGGGGGTCCCCTTCTATGGCTACACCTTC. The encoded protein is CASSLSTPRQGVPFYGYTF.

This chain uses TRBV7-9 with TRBJ1-1; 7 bases line up with TRBD1. The germline CDR1 and CDR2 sequences are SEHNR and FQNEAQ (reference sequence). This CDR3 comprises 13 residues. With 4 bases clipped from V and 9 bases from J, the junction kept 8 bases outside the gene matches. The CDR3 loop reads CASSSTGATQAFF. The DNA of the CDR3 is TGTGCCAGCAGCTCCACAGGGGCAACCCAAGCTTTCTTT.

The chain links TRBV5-1 to TRBJ2-7; D not resolved. The CDR3 spans 12 residues. V shed 0 bases and J shed 4 bases, with 5 bases lying between them. Looked up from germline, CDR1 is SGHRS and CDR2 is YFSETQ. CDR3 in DNA: TGCGCCAGCAGCTTGGCAGATTACGAGCAGTACTTC. Amino acids: CASSLADYEQYF.

This chain joins TRBV4-2 and TRBJ2-7; 8 nucleotides align to TRBD1. Per the germline V gene, CDR1 is LGHNA and CDR2 is YNFKEQ. The V gene end was trimmed by 3 bases and the J gene end by 2 bases; junction bases not matched to a gene: 15. This CDR3 spans 18 amino acids. The DNA for the CDR3 is TGTGCCAGCAGCCACCCGTCAGGGCCGGGACAGGCTACCTACGAGCAGTACTTC. Its protein is CASSHPSGPGQATYEQYF.

This clone was found a few times. The chain carries TRBV28 and TRBJ1-3, with D possibly TRBD1 on 6 matching bases. The V and J ends lost 8 bases and 4 bases respectively, with 21 bases between them. Per germline, CDR1 MDHEN and CDR2 SYDVKM. The CDR3 is 16 residues long. CDR3 region: CASSDPRGPWGNTIYF. For the CDR3, the DNA is TGTGCCAGCTCTGATCCCAGGGGACCGTGGGGAAACACCATATATTTT.

The chain has TRBV30 and TRBJ2-7; 11 nucleotides match TRBD2. From germline, CDR1 is GTSNPN and CDR2 SVGIG (reference sequence). The CDR3 is 17 residues long. Trimming took 0 bases from V and 3 from J; bases not matched to a gene: 10. CDR3 amino acids: CAWSVSRLAGGFYEQYF. CDR3 nucleotides: TGTGCCTGGAGTGTAAGTAGGCTAGCGGGGGGCTTCTACGAGCAGTACTTC. Full variable domain (remainder filled in from reference TRBV30 and TRBJ2-7): SQTIHQWPATLVQPVGSPLSLECTVEGTSNPNLYWYRQAAGRGLQLLFYSVGIGQISSEVPQNLSASRPQDRQFILSSKKLLLSDSGFYLCAWSVSRLAGGFYEQYFGPGTRLTVT.

This chain links TRBV27 with TRBJ1-2; perhaps TRBD1 as D (5 bases). This CDR3 is built from 14 residues. Trimming cost V 7 bases and J 3 bases, with 15 bases left between them. In germline, CDR1 is MNHEY, CDR2 SMNVEV (reference sequence). In nucleotides, the CDR3 is TGTGCCAGCACCCGCAGAAGGGGCGACTATGGCTACACCTTC. It codes for CASTRRRGDYGYTF.

The V and J genes are TRBV6-5 and TRBJ2-7; D perhaps matches TRBD2 (5 bases). CDR1 MNHEY and CDR2 SVGAGI come from the germline V gene. This CDR3 spans 15 amino acids. Between the trimmed V and J ends, which lost 0 bases and 5 bases, there was a span of 14 bases. CDR3 sequence reads: CASSYSTGKWDEQYF. In nucleotides, the CDR3 is TGTGCCAGCAGTTACTCTACGGGGAAATGGGACGAGCAGTACTTC.

This clone has more than one count but fewer than ten. The chain joins TRBV7-8 to TRBJ2-3, with 7 nucleotides matching TRBD1. Germline V lookup: CDR1 SGHVS, CDR2 FQNEAQ. The ends lost 3 bases at V and 2 bases at J; junction bases unmatched: 5. This CDR3 region has 15 residues. The CDR3 protein is CASSFLRGTTDTQYF. CDR3 in DNA: TGTGCCAGCAGCTTCCTCAGGGGGACCACAGATACGCAGTATTTT.

This clone occurred a few times. This chain uses TRBV6-4 with TRBJ2-7; possible D gene TRBD2, 5 bases. V was clipped by 5 bases and J by 5 bases, with 13 bases between them. Germline V gives CDR1 MRHNA, CDR2 SNTAGT. The CDR3 covers 13 residues. The CDR3 coding sequence is TGTGCCAGCAGTCGGGATGAAGGAAACGAGCAGTACTTC. Translating gives CASSRDEGNEQYF.

A note on this clone: This specimen includes other DNA sequences encoding the same CDR3. The chain combines TRBV27 with TRBJ1-6, with 8 bases aligning to TRBD1. V was clipped by 6 bases and J by 7 bases; unmatched bases: 8. The CDR3 is made up of 15 amino acids. Germline-derived CDR1 and CDR2 are MNHEY and SMNVEV (reference sequence). The CDR3 protein is CASSLGTGGNSPLHF. DNA for the CDR3: TGTGCCAGCAGCCTAGGGACAGGAGGCAATTCACCCCTCCACTTT.

The CDR3 loop reads CASSAGPVGTGLNIQYF. Written as DNA, the CDR3 is TGTGCCAGCAGCGCCGGACCCGTCGGGACAGGGCTGAACATTCAGTACTTC. The rearrangement joins TRBV9 to TRBJ2-4; 9 positions match TRBD1. J gave up 7 bases and V 3 bases, and 14 bases lay outside the gene matches. The CDR3 has 17 residues. The germline gives CDR1 SGDLS, CDR2 YYNGEE.

V and J are TRBV18 and TRBJ2-3; TRBD1 aligns across 9 bases. This CDR3 spans 16 amino acids. In germline, CDR1 is KGHSH, CDR2 LQKENI. Trimming took 4 bases from V and 4 from J; bases not matched to a gene: 9. DNA of the CDR3: TGTGCCAGCTCACTAAACAGGGGGCGAGTCGCAGATACGCAGTATTTT. The encoded protein is CASSLNRGRVADTQYF.

The chain links TRBV6-1 to TRBJ2-1; a weak D match, TRBD1 (7 bases). Germline values: CDR1 MNHNS, CDR2 SASEGT. V lost 2 bases to trimming and J lost 6 bases, with 20 bases between them. The CDR3 has 17 amino acids. In DNA form, the CDR3 reads TGTGCCAGCAGTGAAAGGGGAATGGCAGGGGGGAGCAATGAGCAGTTCTTC. This translates into CASSERGMAGGSNEQFF.